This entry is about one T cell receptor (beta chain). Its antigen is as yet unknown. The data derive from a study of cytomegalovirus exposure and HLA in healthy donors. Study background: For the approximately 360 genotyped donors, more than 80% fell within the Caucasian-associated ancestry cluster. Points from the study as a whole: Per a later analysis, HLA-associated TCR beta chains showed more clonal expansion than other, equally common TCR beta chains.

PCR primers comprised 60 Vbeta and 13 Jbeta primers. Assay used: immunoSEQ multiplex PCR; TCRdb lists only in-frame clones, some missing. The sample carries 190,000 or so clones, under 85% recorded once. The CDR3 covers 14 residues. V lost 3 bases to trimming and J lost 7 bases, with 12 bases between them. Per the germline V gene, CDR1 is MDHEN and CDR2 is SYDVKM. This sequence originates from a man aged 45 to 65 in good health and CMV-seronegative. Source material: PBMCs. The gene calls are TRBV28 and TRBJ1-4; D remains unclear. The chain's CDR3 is CASSFASVGEKLFF. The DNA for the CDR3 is TGTGCCAGCAGTTTTGCCTCGGTTGGTGAAAAACTGTTTTTT.